These 7 T cell receptor beta chains share one sample of origin, sequenced in a study of T cell responses to AZD1222 COVID-19 vaccine. This table comes from immunoSEQ multiplex PCR, and its TCRdb copy is limited to in-frame clones, with some not included. The data hold about 140,000 clones, with roughly 92% observed a single time. The specimen comprised peripheral blood, sampled on day 0 of AZD1222 vaccination. The receptors come from an adult in good health.

V gene TRBV5-6 combines with J gene TRBJ2-3; 8 positions match TRBD2. Germline CDR1 is SGHDT and CDR2 is YYEEEE. Germline trimming cut 4 bases from V and 4 bases from J; bases unmatched to any gene: 5. The CDR3 extends over 14 amino acids. The CDR3 spells CASSVSGVADTQYF. As DNA, the CDR3 is TGTGCCAGCAGCGTTAGCGGGGTCGCAGATACGCAGTATTTT. Full variable domain (outside the CDR3, taken from reference TRBV5-6 and TRBJ2-3): DAGVTQSPTHLIKTRGQQVTLRCSPKSGHDTVSWYQQALGQGPQFIFQYYEEEERQRGNFPDRFSGHQFPNYSSELNVNALLLGDSALYLCASSVSGVADTQYFGPGTRLTVL.

The chain uses TRBV20-1 and TRBJ1-2; a possible D gene is TRBD1 (5 bases). The CDR3 sequence is 14 residues long. V lost 3 bases, J lost 2 bases, and 13 bases lay in between. Germline V gene data show CDR1 as DFQATT and CDR2 as SNEGSKA (reference sequence). DNA of the CDR3: TGCAGTGCTAGTACAGGAGCCCTCAACTATGGCTACACCTTC. It yields the protein CSASTGALNYGYTF.

The rearrangement uses TRBV6-5 and TRBJ1-4; no clear D. There are 13 residues in the CDR3. Trimming removed 6 bases at V and 7 bases at J, with 12 bases between. Germline V lookup: CDR1 MNHEY, CDR2 SVGAGI. CDR3 region: CASSRPRGEKLFF. The CDR3 DNA reads TGTGCCAGCAGCAGGCCTAGAGGTGAAAAACTGTTTTTT.

V usage is TRBV29-1 and J usage is TRBJ1-5; D is perhaps TRBD1 (6 bases). Trimming removed 5 bases at V and 9 bases at J, with 20 bases between. The CDR3 covers 14 residues. Germline CDR1 and CDR2: SQVTM and ANQGSEA. The CDR3 sequence is CSVQPPGHRWPQHF. DNA of the CDR3: TGCAGCGTTCAACCGCCGGGACACCGATGGCCCCAGCATTTT.

This chain links TRBV5-8 with TRBJ2-3; the match to TRBD1 covers 8 bases. The CDR3 loop spans 18 amino acids. Germline CDR1 reads SGHTS; CDR2 reads YDEGEE. Germline trimming cut 8 bases from V and 1 base from J; bases unmatched to any gene: 18. CDR3 in DNA: TGTGCCAGTGGACAGGGACGTCGGTCGTGGGTGGGCACAGATACGCAGTATTTT. Protein product: CASGQGRRSWVGTDTQYF.

This chain connects TRBV29-1 to TRBJ2-5; the D gene is possibly TRBD2 (6 bases). Trimming shortened V by 1 base and J by 4 bases, and 10 bases separated the two germline ends. Germline V gives CDR1 SQVTM, CDR2 ANQGSEA. The CDR3 runs 13 residues. In DNA form, the CDR3 reads TGCAGCGTTGAAGTCAGTAGCGGAGAGACCCAGTACTTC. This codes for CSVEVSSGETQYF.

The gene calls are TRBV7-9 and TRBJ1-2; D not resolved. Per the germline V gene, CDR1 is SEHNR and CDR2 is FQNEAQ (reference sequence). This CDR3 has 16 amino acids. The V and J ends lost 1 base and 5 bases respectively, with 17 bases between them. The CDR3 DNA reads as TGTGCCAGCAGCTTAGATGGTTTGACTCAGAGTTATGGCTACACCTTC. Translation gives CASSLDGLTQSYGYTF.